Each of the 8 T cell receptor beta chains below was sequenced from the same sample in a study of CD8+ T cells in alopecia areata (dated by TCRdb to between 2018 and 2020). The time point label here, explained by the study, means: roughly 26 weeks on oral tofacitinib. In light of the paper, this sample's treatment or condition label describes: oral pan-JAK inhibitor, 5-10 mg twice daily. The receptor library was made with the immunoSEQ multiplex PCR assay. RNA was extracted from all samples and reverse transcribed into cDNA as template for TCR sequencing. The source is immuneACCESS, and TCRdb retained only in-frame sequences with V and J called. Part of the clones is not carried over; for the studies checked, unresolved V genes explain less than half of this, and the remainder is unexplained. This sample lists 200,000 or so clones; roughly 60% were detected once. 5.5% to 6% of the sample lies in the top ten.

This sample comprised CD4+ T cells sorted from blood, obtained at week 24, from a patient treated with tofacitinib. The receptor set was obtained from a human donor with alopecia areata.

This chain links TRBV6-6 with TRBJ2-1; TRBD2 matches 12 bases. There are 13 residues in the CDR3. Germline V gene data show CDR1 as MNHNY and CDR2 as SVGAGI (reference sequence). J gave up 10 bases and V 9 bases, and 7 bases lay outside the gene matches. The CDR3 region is CASLAGGTREQFF. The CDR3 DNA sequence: TGTGCCAGTCTAGCGGGAGGGACCCGGGAGCAGTTCTTC.

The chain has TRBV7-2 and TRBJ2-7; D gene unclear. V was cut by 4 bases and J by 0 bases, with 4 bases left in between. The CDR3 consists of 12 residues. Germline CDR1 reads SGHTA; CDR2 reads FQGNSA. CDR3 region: CASSWGSYEQYF. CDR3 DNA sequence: TGTGCCAGCAGCTGGGGCTCCTACGAGCAGTACTTC. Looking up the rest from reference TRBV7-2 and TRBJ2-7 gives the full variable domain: GAGVSQSPSNKVTEKGKDVELRCDPISGHTALYWYRQSLGQGLEFLIYFQGNSAPDKSGLPSDRFSAERTGGSVSTLTIQRTQQEDSAVYLCASSWGSYEQYFGPGTRLTVT.

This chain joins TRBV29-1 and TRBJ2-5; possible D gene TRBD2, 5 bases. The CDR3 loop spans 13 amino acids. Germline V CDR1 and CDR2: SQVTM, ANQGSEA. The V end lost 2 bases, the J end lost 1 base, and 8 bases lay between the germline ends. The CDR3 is CSVELDFQETQYF. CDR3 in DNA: TGCAGCGTTGAACTGGACTTCCAAGAGACCCAGTACTTC.

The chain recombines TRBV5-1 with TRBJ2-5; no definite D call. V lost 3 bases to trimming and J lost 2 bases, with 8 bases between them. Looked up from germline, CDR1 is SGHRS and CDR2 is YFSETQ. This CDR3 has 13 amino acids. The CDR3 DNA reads TGCGCCAGCAGCTCTCTATTTCAAGAGACCCAGTACTTC. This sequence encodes CASSSLFQETQYF.

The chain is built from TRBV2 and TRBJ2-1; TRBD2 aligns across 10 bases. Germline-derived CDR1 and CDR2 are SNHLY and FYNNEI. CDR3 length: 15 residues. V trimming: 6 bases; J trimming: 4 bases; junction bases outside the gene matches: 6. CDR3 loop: CASRLAGAPYNEQFF. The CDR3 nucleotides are TGTGCCAGCAGGCTAGCGGGAGCCCCTTACAATGAGCAGTTCTTC.

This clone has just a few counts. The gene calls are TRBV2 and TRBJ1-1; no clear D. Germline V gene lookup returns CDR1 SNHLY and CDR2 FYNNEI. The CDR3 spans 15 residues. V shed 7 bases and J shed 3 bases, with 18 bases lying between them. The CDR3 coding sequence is TGTGCCAGCACCGGCGGTGGGTTCTTCGACACTGAAGCTTTCTTT. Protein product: CASTGGGFFDTEAFF.

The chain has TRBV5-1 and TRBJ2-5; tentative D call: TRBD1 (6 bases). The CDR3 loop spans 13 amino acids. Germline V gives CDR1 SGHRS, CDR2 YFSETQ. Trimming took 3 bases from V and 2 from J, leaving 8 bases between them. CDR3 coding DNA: TGCGCCAGCAGCTGGGACATACAAGAGACCCAGTACTTC. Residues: CASSWDIQETQYF.

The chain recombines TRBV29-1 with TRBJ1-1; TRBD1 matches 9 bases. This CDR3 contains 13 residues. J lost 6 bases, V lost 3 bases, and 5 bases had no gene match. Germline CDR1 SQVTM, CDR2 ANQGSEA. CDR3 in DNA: TGCAGCGTTGATATGACAGGGGGGGCTGAAGCTTTCTTT. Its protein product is CSVDMTGGAEAFF.